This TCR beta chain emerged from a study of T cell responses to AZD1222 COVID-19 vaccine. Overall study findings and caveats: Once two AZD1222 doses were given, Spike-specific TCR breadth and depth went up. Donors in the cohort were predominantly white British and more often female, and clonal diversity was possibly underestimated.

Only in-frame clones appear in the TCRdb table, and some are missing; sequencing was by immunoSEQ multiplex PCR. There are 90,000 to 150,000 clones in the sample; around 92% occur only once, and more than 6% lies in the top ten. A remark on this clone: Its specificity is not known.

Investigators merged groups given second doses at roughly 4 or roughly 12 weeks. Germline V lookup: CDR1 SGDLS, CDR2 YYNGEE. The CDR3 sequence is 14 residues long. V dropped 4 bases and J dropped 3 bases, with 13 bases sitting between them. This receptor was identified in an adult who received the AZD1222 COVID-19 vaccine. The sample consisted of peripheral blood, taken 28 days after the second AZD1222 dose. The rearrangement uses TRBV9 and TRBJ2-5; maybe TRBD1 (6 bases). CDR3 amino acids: CASSFGTKEETQYF. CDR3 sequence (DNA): TGTGCCAGCAGCTTCGGGACAAAAGAAGAGACCCAGTACTTC.